The clone carrying this TCR beta chain was seen only a few times. Its specificity is not known. This record belongs to a study of blood T cells in healthy people across ages. Study-level background: Capture by template switching was about one barcoded beta molecule per two T cells. Whole-study results and caveats: Both naive CD4+ cell counts and diversity were greater in long-lived donors than in aged donors.

Primed by a sample-barcoded 5' primer and a J-beta primer mix, a second PCR proceeded for about 6 to 12 cycles. In TCRdb, the 5' RACE reads were re-called with MiXCR into one record per CDR3 protein. This table holds about 640,000 distinct CDR3 sequences, about 53% found once. Germline V gene sequence: CDR1 DFQATT, CDR2 SNEGSKA (reference sequence). V was pared by 3 bases and J by 3 bases, with 4 bases of the junction left unmatched. CDR3 length equals 14 residues. For every donor, a draw yielded around 10 milliliters of peripheral blood. Sequenced material: blood. The chain couples TRBV20-1 to TRBJ2-3, with 9 bases aligning to TRBD2. The source is a man in his sixties in good health. CDR3 coding DNA: TGCAGTGCTAGTCGCGGGGGGGATACAGATACGCAGTATTTT. Amino acid sequence: CSASRGGDTDTQYF.